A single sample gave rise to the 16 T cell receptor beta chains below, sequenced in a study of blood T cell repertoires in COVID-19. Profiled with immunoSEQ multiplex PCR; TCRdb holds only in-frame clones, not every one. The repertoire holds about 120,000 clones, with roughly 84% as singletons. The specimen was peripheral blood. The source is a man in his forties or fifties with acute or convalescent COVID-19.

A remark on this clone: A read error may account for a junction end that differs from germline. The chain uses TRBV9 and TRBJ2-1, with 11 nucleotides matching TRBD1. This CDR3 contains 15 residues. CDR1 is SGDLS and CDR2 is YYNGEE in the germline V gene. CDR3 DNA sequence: TGTGCCAGCAGCATCGGACAGGGGGCATTGAGTAATCCCCTCTTC. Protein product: CASSIGQGALSNPLF.

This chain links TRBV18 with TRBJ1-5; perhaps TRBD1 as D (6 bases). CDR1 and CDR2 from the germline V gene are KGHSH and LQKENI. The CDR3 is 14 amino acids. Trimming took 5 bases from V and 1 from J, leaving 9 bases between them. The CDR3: CASSEQGSNQPQHF. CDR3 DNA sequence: TGTGCCAGCTCAGAACAGGGAAGCAATCAGCCCCAGCATTTT.

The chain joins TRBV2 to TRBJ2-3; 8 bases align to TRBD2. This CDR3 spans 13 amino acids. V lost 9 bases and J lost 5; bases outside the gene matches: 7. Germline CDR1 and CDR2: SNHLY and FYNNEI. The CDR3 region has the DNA TGTGCCAGTAGGCGGGGGGCCAGAGATACGCAGTATTTT. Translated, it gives CASRRGARDTQYF. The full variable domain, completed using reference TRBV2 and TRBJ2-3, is EPEVTQTPSHQVTQMGQEVILRCVPISNHLYFYWYRQILGQKVEFLVSFYNNEISEKSEIFDDQFSVERPDGSNFTLKIRSTKLEDSAMYFCASRRGARDTQYFGPGTRLTVL.

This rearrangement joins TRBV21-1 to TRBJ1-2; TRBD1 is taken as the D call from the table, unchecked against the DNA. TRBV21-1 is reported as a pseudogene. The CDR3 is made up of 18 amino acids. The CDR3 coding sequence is TGTGCCAGCAGCAAACCCCGCGTTTGGGCAGGGGGCTGTTATGGCTACACCTTC. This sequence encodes CASSKPRVWAGGCYGYTF.

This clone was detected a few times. DNA of the CDR3: TGTGCCAGCAGTGATCAGGGCAATCAGCCCCAGCATTTT. This sequence encodes CASSDQGNQPQHF. The rearrangement links TRBV2 to TRBJ1-5; D ambiguous. The V end was cut by 3 bases, the J end by 2 bases, with 5 bases between. Germline V gene sequence: CDR1 SNHLY, CDR2 FYNNEI. This CDR3 is 13 amino acids long.

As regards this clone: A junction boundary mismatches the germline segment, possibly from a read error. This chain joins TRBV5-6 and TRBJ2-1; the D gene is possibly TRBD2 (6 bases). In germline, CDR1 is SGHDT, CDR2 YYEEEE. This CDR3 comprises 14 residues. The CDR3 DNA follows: TGTGCCAGCAGCTCCGGGACTTATTGGGATGAAGAGGTCTTC. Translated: CASSSGTYWDEEVF.

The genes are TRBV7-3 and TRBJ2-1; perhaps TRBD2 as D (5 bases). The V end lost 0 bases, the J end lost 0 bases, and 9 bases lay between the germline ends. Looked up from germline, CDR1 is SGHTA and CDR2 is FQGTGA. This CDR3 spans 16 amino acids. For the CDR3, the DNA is TGTGCCAGCAGCTTAACCGGACTGTCCTCCTACAATGAGCAGTTCTTC. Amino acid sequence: CASSLTGLSSYNEQFF.

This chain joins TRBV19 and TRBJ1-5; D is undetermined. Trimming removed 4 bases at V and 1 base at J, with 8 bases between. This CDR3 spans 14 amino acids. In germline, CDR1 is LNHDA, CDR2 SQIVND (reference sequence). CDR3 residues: CASSKHGSNQPQHF. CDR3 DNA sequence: TGTGCCAGTAGTAAACACGGGAGCAATCAGCCCCAGCATTTT.

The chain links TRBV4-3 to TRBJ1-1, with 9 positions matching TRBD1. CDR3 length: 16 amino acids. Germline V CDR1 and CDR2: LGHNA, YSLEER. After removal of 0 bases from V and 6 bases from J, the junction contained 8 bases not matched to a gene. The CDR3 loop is CASSQDWGQGSAEAFF. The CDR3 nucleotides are TGCGCCAGCAGCCAAGATTGGGGACAGGGCAGCGCTGAAGCTTTCTTT.

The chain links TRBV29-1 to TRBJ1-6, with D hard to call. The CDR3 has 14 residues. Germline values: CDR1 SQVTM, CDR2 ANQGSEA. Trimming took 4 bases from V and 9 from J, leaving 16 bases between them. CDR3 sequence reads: CSVGAEEGVSPLHF. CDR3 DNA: TGCAGCGTTGGAGCAGAGGAGGGAGTTTCACCCCTCCACTTT.

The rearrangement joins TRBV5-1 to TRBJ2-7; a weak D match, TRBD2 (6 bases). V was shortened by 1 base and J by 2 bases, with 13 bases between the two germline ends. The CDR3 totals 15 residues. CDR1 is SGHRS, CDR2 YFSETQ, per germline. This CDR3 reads CASSLPNSGTYEQYF. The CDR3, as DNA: TGCGCCAGCAGCTTGCCAAATAGCGGTACCTACGAGCAGTACTTC.

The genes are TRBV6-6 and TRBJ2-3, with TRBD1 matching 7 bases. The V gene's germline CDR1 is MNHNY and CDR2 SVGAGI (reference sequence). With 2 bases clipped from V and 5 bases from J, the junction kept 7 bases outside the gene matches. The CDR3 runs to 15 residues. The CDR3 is CASSYTQGIQDTQYF. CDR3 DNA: TGTGCCAGCAGTTACACACAGGGGATTCAAGATACGCAGTATTTT.

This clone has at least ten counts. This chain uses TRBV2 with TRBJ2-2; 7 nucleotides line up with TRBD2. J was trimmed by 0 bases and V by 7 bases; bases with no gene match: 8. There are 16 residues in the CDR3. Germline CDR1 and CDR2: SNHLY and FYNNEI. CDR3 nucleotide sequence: TGTGCCAGCAAAGGAACGGGAGGCCCGAACACCGGGGAGCTGTTTTTT. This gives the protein CASKGTGGPNTGELFF.

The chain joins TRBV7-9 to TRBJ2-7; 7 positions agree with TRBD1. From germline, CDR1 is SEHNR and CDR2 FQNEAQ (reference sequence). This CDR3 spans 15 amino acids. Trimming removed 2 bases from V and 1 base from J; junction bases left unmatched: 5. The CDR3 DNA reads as TGTGCCAGCAGCTTAATGGGACAGTCTTCCTACGAGCAGTACTTC. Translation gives CASSLMGQSSYEQYF.

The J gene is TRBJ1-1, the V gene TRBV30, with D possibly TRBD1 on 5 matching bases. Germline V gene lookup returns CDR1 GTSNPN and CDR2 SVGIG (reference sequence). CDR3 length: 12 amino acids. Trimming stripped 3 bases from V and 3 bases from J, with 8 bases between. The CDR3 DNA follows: TGTGCCTGGAGACCAGGGTACACTGAAGCTTTCTTT. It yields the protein CAWRPGYTEAFF.

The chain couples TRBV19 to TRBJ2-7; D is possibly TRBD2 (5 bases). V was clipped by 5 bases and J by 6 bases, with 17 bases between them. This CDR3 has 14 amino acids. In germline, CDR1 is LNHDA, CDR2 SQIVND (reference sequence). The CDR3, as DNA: TGTGCCAGTAGTCCCGGGAATACACCTCTCGAGCAGTACTTC. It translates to CASSPGNTPLEQYF.